The clone carrying this T cell receptor (beta chain) was recorded a few times. Its antigen remains unknown. The data were obtained in a study of T cells in Graves' hyperthyroidism and ophthalmopathy. CDR3 length equals 16 residues. Germline V gene lookup returns CDR1 DFQATT and CDR2 SNEGSKA (reference sequence). V dropped 2 bases and J dropped 0; count of bases not matched to a gene: 7. Regions amplified from RNA transcripts were the TCR beta CDR3 regions. First-round RT-PCR targeting the TCR CDR3 was performed with the HTBI primer set. TCRdb re-analysed the multiplex PCR reads in MiXCR, keeping a single row per CDR3 protein. The sample holds around 660,000 distinct CDR3 sequences; just under 45% are singletons and the top ten take roughly 7.2%. Study outcomes and limitations: Among clonotypes expanded in thyroid above 0.001, most were also found in blood.

Reasons for excluding patients were uncontrolled infection, other autoimmune disease, pregnancy or lactation. The sequence was collected from an adult man with Graves' disease, either hyperthyroidism or ophthalmopathy (not recorded which). The chain is built from TRBV20-1 and TRBJ1-3, with TRBD1 identical over 7 bases. The material sequenced was peripheral blood or thyroid tissue (not recorded which). This chain's CDR3 is CSARNRDSRSGNTIYF. As DNA, the CDR3 is TGCAGTGCTAGAAACAGGGACAGCCGCTCTGGAAACACCATATATTTT.